Below, 14 T cell receptor beta chains from the same sample are listed, as sequenced in a study of T cell repertoires in ileal Crohn's disease. Time point denoted: proximal margin of the surgical specimen (macroscopically non-inflamed). TCRdb's table, derived via immunoSEQ multiplex PCR, lists solely in-frame clones and lacks some. Seen here are almost 7,500 clones, roughly 74% observed once, and the top ten hold roughly 10%. The source material was ileal tissue. These TCRs come from an adult with Crohn's disease.

This clone is a singleton in its sample. The chain couples TRBV30 to TRBJ2-7; D is unclear. This CDR3 contains 12 residues. Looked up from germline, CDR1 is GTSNPN and CDR2 is SVGIG (reference sequence). Deletions cut 0 bases from V and 6 bases from J, with 9 bases between. For the CDR3, the DNA is TGTGCCTGGAGTGTACAGTGGGGCGAGCAGTACTTC. Translating gives CAWSVQWGEQYF.

The V gene is TRBV2, the J gene TRBJ2-7; 8 bases are a match to TRBD2. Germline V gene lookup returns CDR1 SNHLY and CDR2 FYNNEI. V shed 8 bases, J shed 1 base, and the junction held 4 bases outside the gene matches. This CDR3 comprises 13 residues. The CDR3 protein is CASESGSSYEQYF. As DNA, the CDR3 is TGTGCCAGCGAAAGCGGGAGTTCCTACGAGCAGTACTTC.

This chain joins TRBV7-8 and TRBJ2-1; no definite D call. This CDR3 contains 17 residues. Germline CDR1 reads SGHVS; CDR2 reads FQNEAQ. V lost 1 base and J 0 bases, leaving 13 bases between the germline ends. The CDR3: CASSLVTRPSSYNEQFF. In DNA form, the CDR3 reads TGTGCCAGCAGCTTAGTTACGCGCCCAAGCTCCTACAATGAGCAGTTCTTC. The whole variable domain, filled in from reference TRBV7-8 and TRBJ2-1, reads GAGVSQSPRYKVAKRGQDVALRCDPISGHVSLFWYQQALGQGPEFLTYFQNEAQLDKSGLPSDRFFAERPEGSVSTLKIQRTQQEDSAVYLCASSLVTRPSSYNEQFFGPGTRLTVL.

The J gene is TRBJ1-2, the V gene TRBV30; D is unresolved. Germline CDR1 reads GTSNPN; CDR2 reads SVGIG (reference sequence). The V gene lost 1 base and the J gene lost 3 bases, with 6 bases spanning the gap. The CDR3 contains 12 residues. CDR3 DNA: TGTGCCTGGAGTGGGTGGGACTATGGCTACACCTTC. This encodes CAWSGWDYGYTF.

This clone has just one count. The genes are TRBV18 and TRBJ1-1; possibly TRBD1 for D (6 bases). The CDR3 contains 13 residues. In germline, CDR1 is KGHSH, CDR2 LQKENI. Trimming stripped 8 bases from V and 1 base from J, with 11 bases between. CDR3 coding DNA: TGTGCCAGCCGCGCGGGACAGAACACTGAAGCTTTCTTT. Translated, it gives CASRAGQNTEAFF.

There are a few counts of this clone. The chain is built from TRBV25-1 and TRBJ2-1; TRBD1 matches at 11 bases. Germline lookup yields CDR1 MGHDK and CDR2 SYGVNS. The CDR3 extends over 14 amino acids. Losses at the gene ends were 5 bases for V and 6 bases for J; bases not matched to a gene: 3. The CDR3 region is CASSWDRGVNEQFF. CDR3 sequence (DNA): TGTGCCAGCAGTTGGGACAGGGGGGTCAATGAGCAGTTCTTC.

The CDR3 DNA is TGTGCCAGCAGATCCGAGTTGGCGAGAGACGAGCAGTACTTC. This translates into CASRSELARDEQYF. The chain has TRBV27 and TRBJ2-7, with D unclear. The germline V gene encodes CDR1 MNHEY and CDR2 SMNVEV (reference sequence). The CDR3 is 14 amino acids. The V end was cut by 6 bases, the J end by 5 bases, with 17 bases between.

J is TRBJ2-3 and V is TRBV7-2, with 9 positions matching TRBD2. Trimming at V came to 4 bases and at J to 2 bases, leaving 7 bases not matched to a gene. CDR1 is SGHTA and CDR2 is FQGNSA in the germline V gene. The CDR3 is 16 residues long. CDR3 region: CASSSQPSGNTDTQYF. Written as DNA, the CDR3 is TGTGCCAGCAGCTCACAACCTAGCGGGAACACAGATACGCAGTATTTT.

This chain joins TRBV27 and TRBJ1-5; 8 positions match TRBD1. The CDR3 extends over 17 amino acids. Trimming took 5 bases from V and 0 from J; bases not matched to a gene: 9. Per the germline V gene, CDR1 is MNHEY and CDR2 is SMNVEV (reference sequence). DNA for the CDR3: TGTGCCAGCAGTCATGGGACAGGACGATATAGCAATCAGCCCCAGCATTTT. As protein: CASSHGTGRYSNQPQHF.

The chain joins TRBV11-2 to TRBJ2-7; TRBD2 aligns across 14 bases. The CDR3 is 16 residues long. J was trimmed by 3 bases and V by 4 bases; bases with no gene match: 5. CDR1 is SGHAT and CDR2 is FQNNGV in the germline V gene. As DNA, the CDR3 is TGTGCCAGCAGCTCCGGACTAGCGGGAGGAGTCTACGAGCAGTACTTC. This encodes CASSSGLAGGVYEQYF.

This chain joins TRBV29-1 and TRBJ2-1, with D possibly TRBD2 on 5 matching bases. Germline loops: CDR1 SQVTM, CDR2 ANQGSEA. Trimming took 7 bases from V and 12 from J, leaving 25 bases between them. This CDR3 is 14 amino acids long. CDR3 DNA sequence: TGCAGCGGTAGTAGTGGGAGAGCCGCCATTGGGCAGTTCTTC. Its protein product is CSGSSGRAAIGQFF.

This clone was seen once. The chain uses TRBV29-1 and TRBJ2-3; 9 bases are a match to TRBD2. Germline V lookup: CDR1 SQVTM, CDR2 ANQGSEA. The CDR3 extends over 11 amino acids. Trimming removed 3 bases from V and 10 bases from J; junction bases left unmatched: 2. The CDR3: CSVDGGRAQYF. In DNA, the CDR3 is TGCAGCGTTGACGGCGGGAGGGCGCAGTATTTT.

The chain employs TRBV5-1 and TRBJ1-2, with TRBD1 matching 7 bases. The CDR3 spans 14 residues. V dropped 0 bases and J dropped 7; count of bases not matched to a gene: 6. Germline V gene lookup returns CDR1 SGHRS and CDR2 YFSETQ. In DNA, the CDR3 is TGCGCCAGCAGCTTGGCGGCATCAGGGGGTGGCTACACCTTC. Its protein product is CASSLAASGGGYTF.

This clone was recorded once. The chain couples TRBV23-1 to TRBJ1-1; D ambiguous. TRBV23-1 is marked as an open reading frame, function uncertain. The CDR3 covers 17 residues. The V end was cut by 0 bases, the J end by 0 bases, with 14 bases between. The CDR3 sequence is CASSQSFSLCLNTEAFF. In DNA form, the CDR3 reads TGCGCCAGCAGTCAATCATTCTCCTTATGTTTGAACACTGAAGCTTTCTTT.